This TCR beta chain was documented in a study of blood T cell repertoires in COVID-19. Sequencing was performed with immunoSEQ multiplex PCR; in TCRdb, only in-frame clones are kept and a portion is missing. Seen here are about 100,000 clones, 85% to 90% observed once, and the top ten hold over 2.5%. Trimming left V 4 bases short and J 6 bases short, with 16 bases between. This CDR3 spans 15 amino acids. The germline CDR1 and CDR2 sequences are ENHRY and SYGVKD. This sequence joins TRBV10-3 and TRBJ1-3, with a weak D call TRBD1 (6 bases). The sample comprised peripheral blood. The source of this sequence is a man aged 50-60 years with active or convalescent COVID-19. Here the CDR3 DNA reads TGTGCCATCAGTGGTTCAGGGGCAGGAGAAAACACCATATATTTT. Translation: CAISGSGAGENTIYF.